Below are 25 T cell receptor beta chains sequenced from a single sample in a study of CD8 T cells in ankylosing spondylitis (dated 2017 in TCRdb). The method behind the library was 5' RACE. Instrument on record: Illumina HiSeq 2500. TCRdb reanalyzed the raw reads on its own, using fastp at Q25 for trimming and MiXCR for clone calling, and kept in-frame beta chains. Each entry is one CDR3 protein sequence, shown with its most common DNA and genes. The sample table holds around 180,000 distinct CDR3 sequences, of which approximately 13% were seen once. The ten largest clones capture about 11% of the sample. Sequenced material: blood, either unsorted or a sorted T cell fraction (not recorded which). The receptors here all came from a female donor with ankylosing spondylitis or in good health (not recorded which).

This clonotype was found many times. The CDR3 reads CASSHQGNEQYF. CDR3 coding DNA: TGTGCCAGCAGCCATCAAGGGAACGAGCAGTACTTC. This chain connects TRBV4-2 to TRBJ2-7; D gene uncertain. In germline, CDR1 is LGHNA, CDR2 YNFKEQ. V lost 3 bases and J lost 5, with 8 bases in between. The CDR3 runs 12 residues.

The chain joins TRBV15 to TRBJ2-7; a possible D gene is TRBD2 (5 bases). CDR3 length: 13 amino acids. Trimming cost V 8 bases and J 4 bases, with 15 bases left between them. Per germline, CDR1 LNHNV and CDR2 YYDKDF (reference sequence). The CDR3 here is CATGPSRRYEQYF. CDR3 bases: TGTGCCACCGGTCCAAGTCGGAGGTACGAGCAGTACTTC.

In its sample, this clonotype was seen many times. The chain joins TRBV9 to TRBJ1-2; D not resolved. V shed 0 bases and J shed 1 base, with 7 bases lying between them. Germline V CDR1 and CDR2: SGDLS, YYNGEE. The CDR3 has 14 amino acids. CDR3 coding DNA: TGTGCCAGCAGCGTAGTCGGCGATAACTATGGCTACACCTTC. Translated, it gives CASSVVGDNYGYTF.

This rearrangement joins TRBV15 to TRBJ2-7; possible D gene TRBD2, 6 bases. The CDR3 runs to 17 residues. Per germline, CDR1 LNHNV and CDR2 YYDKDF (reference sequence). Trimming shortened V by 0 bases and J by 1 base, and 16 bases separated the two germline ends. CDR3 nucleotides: TGTGCCACCAGCAGAGATCTGGGGGGTTCATCATCCTACGAGCAGTACTTC. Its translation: CATSRDLGGSSSYEQYF.

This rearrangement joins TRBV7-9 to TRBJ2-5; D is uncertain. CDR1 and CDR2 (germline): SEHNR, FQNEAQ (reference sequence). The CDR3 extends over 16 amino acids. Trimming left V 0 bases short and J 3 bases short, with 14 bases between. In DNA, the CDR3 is TGTGCCAGCAGCTTAGCCCACACATCCTTAGAAGAGACCCAGTACTTC. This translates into CASSLAHTSLEETQYF.

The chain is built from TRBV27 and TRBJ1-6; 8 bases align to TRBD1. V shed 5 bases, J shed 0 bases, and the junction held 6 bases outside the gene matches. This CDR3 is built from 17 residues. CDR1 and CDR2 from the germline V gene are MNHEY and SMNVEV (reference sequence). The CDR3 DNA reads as TGTGCCAGCAGTCCCGGACAGGGTGGCTCCTATAATTCACCCCTCCACTTT. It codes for CASSPGQGGSYNSPLHF.

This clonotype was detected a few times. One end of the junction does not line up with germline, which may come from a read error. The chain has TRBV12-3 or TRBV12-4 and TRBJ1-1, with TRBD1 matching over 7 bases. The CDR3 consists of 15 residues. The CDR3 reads CTSSLTGAKGTEAFF. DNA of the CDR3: TGTACCAGCAGTCTCACAGGGGCCAAAGGGACTGAAGCTTTCTTT.

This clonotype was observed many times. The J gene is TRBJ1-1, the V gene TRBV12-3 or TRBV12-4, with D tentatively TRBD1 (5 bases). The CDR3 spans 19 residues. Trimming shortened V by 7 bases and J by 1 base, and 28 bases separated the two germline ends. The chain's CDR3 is CASKVPSRDLNLANTEAFF. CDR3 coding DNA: TGTGCCAGCAAAGTACCTTCGCGGGACCTGAACTTAGCGAACACTGAAGCTTTCTTT.

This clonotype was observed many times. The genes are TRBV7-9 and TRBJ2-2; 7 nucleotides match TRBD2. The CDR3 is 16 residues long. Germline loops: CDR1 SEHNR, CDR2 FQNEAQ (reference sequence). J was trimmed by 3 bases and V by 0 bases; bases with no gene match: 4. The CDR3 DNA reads TGTGCCAGCAGCTTAGCGGCGGGAGTAGACACCGGGGAGCTGTTTTTT. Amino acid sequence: CASSLAAGVDTGELFF.

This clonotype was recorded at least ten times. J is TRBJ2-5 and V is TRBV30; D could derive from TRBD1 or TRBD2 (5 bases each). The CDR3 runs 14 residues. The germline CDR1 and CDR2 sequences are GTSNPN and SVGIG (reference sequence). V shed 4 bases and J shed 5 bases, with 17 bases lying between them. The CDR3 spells CAWTRGQGVETQYF. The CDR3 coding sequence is TGTGCCTGGACCCGCGGGCAGGGTGTGGAGACCCAGTACTTC.

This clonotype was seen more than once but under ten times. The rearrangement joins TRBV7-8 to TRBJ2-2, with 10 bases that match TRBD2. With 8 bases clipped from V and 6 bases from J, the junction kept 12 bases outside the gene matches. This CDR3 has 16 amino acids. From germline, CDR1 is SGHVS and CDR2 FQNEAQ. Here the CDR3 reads CASLRGLASGAGELFF. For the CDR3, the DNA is TGTGCCAGCCTAAGGGGACTAGCGAGTGGAGCCGGGGAGCTGTTTTTT.

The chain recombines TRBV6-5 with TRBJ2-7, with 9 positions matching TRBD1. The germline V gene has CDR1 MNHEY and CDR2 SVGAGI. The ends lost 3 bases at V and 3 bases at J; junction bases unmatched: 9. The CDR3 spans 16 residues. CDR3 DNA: TGTGCCAGCAGTTATTACTCCGGGACAGGGATCTACGAGCAGTACTTC. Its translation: CASSYYSGTGIYEQYF.

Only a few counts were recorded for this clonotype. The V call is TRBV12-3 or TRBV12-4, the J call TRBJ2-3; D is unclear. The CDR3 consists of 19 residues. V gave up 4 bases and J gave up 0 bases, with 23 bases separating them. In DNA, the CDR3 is TGTGCCAGCAGTTCCTTGGGTCTTGGGTTTTGGCCTAGCACAGATACGCAGTATTTT. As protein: CASSSLGLGFWPSTDTQYF.

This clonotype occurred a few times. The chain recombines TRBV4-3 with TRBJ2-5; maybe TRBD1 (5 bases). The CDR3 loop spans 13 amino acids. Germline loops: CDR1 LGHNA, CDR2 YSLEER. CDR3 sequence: CATYSGRAETQYF. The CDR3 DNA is TGCGCGACCTATTCAGGCAGGGCAGAGACCCAGTACTTC.

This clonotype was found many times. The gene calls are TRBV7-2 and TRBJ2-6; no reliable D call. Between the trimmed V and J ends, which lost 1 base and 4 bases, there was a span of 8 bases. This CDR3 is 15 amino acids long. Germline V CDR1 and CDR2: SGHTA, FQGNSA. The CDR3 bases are TGTGCCAGCAGCTTAGTCCGACCCGGGGCCAACGTCCTGACTTTC. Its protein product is CASSLVRPGANVLTF. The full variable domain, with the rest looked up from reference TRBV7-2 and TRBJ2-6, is GAGVSQSPSNKVTEKGKDVELRCDPISGHTALYWYRQSLGQGLEFLIYFQGNSAPDKSGLPSDRFSAERTGGSVSTLTIQRTQQEDSAVYLCASSLVRPGANVLTFGAGSRLTVL.

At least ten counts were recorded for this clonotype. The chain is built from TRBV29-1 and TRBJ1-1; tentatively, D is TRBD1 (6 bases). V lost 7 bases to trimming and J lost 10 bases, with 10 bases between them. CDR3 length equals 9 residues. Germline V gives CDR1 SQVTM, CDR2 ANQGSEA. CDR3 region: CSGEGVAFF. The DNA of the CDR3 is TGCAGCGGGGAGGGGGTAGCTTTCTTT.

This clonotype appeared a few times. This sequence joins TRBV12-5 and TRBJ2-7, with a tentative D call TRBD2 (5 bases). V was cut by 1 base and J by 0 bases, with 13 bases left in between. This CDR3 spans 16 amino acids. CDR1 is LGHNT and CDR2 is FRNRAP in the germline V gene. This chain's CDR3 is CASGLATGMSSYEQYF. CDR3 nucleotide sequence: TGTGCTAGTGGTTTGGCAACCGGGATGAGCTCCTACGAGCAGTACTTC.

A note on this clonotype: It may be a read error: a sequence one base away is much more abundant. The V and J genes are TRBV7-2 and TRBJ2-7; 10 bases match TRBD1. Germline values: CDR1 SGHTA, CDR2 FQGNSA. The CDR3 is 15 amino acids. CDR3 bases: TGTGCCAGCGGCTTACGAGGGACAGGGGATTACGAGCAGTACTTC. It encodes CASGLRGTGDYEQYF.

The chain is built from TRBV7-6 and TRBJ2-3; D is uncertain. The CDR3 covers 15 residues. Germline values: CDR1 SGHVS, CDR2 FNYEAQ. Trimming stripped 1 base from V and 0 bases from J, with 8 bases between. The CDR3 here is CASSLGPASTDTQYF. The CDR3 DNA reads TGTGCCAGCAGCTTAGGGCCAGCTAGCACAGATACGCAGTATTTT.

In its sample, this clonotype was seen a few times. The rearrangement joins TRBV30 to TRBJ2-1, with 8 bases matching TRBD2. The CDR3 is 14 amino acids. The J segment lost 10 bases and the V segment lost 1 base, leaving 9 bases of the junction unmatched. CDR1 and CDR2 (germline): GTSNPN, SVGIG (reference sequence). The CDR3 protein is CAWSGVAGLQEQFF. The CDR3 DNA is TGTGCCTGGAGTGGTGTAGCGGGGTTACAGGAGCAGTTCTTC.

CDR3 residues: CASSVTRDSPLHF. The DNA of the CDR3 is TGCGCCAGCAGCGTCACGAGGGACTCACCCCTCCACTTT. J is TRBJ1-6 and V is TRBV5-1, with D possibly TRBD1 on 5 matching bases. From germline, CDR1 is SGHRS and CDR2 YFSETQ. Between the trimmed V and J ends, which lost 4 bases and 10 bases, there was a span of 12 bases. CDR3 size: 13 residues.

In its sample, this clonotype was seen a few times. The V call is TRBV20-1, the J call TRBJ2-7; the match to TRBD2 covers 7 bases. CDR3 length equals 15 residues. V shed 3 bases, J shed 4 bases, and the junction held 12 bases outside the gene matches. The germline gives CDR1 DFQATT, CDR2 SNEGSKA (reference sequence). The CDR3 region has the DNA TGCAGTGCTAGGGTCGAAGGGAGGGCGTTTTACGAGCAGTACTTC. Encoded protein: CSARVEGRAFYEQYF.

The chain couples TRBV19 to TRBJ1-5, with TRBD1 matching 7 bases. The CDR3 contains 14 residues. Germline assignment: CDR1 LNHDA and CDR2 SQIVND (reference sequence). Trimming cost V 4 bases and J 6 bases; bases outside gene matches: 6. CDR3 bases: TGTGCCAGTAGTAAAGGGTCAGGGGGTCAGCCCCAGCATTTT. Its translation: CASSKGSGGQPQHF.

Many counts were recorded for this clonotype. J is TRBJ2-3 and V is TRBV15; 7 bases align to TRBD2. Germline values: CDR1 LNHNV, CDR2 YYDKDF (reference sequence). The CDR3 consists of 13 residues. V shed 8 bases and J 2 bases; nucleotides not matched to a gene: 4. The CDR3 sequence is CATGAGYTDTQYF. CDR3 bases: TGTGCCACCGGAGCGGGATACACAGATACGCAGTATTTT. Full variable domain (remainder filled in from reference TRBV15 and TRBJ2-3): DAMVIQNPRYQVTQFGKPVTLSCSQTLNHNVMYWYQQKSSQAPKLLFHYYDKDFNNEADTPDNFQSRRPNTSFCFLDIRSPGLGDTAMYLCATGAGYTDTQYFGPGTRLTVL.

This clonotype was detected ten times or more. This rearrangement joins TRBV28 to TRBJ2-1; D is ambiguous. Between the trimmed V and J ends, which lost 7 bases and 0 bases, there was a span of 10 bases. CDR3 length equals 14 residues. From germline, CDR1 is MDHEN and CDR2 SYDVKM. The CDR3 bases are TGTGCCAGCATCAGTCCGAGCTCCTACAATGAGCAGTTCTTC. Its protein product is CASISPSSYNEQFF.